This TCR beta chain was recovered during a study of T cell clonotyping in hematopoietic cell transplantation. The CDR3 is made up of 15 amino acids. Data came from immunoSEQ multiplex PCR; TCRdb stores just in-frame clones and leaves some out. The sample lists approximately 6,900 clones, 70% to 90% occurring once. The source is a male patient aged 18 to 29 who had an allogeneic stem cell transplant from a related donor, so the T cells may come from the graft donor. Some clones in this sample may be carry-over from other donors' samples. The gene calls are TRBV21-1 and TRBJ2-3. TRBV21-1 is assigned pseudogene status. The source was PBMCs, collected 100 days after allogeneic stem cell transplant. DNA for the CDR3: TGTGCCAGCAGCAAAGTCAGCCAAGGCACAGATACGCAGTATTTT. This encodes CASSKVSQGTDTQYF.